The sequence of this TCR beta chain was determined in a study of blood T cell repertoires in COVID-19. Overall study context: The United States, Italy and Spain supplied acute and convalescent COVID-19 samples. In each case, the material was cDNA or gDNA derived from T cells, B-cell-depleted T cells, or PBMCs.

CDR1 is GTSNPN, CDR2 SVGIG, per germline (reference sequence). V dropped 0 bases and J dropped 7; count of bases not matched to a gene: 5. This CDR3 has 15 amino acids. Grouping used clinical history reported by participants in a survey and questionnaire. Under the authors' procedure: Amplified reference gene primers provided the basis for estimating nucleated cell counts. Sequenced by immunoSEQ multiplex PCR; TCRdb stores in-frame clones only, minus some. V and J calls and clone size are given by that table; D and trimming were obtained from the DNA. The sample consists of around 200,000 clones, over 80% of them appearing once.

Material: PBMCs or T cells enriched from blood (not recorded which). The V call is TRBV30, the J call TRBJ2-3; 12 bases fit TRBD1. The receptor's source is a man younger than 40 who had recovered from COVID-19. DNA for the CDR3: TGTGCCTGGAGTGTAGGGGGACAGGGGGCTAATACGCAGTATTTT. This encodes CAWSVGGQGANTQYF.